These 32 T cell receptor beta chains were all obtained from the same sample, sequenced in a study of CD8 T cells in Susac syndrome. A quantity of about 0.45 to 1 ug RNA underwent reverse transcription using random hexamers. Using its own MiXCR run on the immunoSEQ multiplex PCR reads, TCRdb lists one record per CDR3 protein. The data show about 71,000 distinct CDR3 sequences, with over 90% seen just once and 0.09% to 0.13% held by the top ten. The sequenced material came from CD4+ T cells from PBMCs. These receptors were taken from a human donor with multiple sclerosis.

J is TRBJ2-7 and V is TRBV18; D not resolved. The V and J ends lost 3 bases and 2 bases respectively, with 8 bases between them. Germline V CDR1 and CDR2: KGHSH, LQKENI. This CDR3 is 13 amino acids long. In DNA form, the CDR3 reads TGTGCCAGCTCACCCTCGGCTACCTACGAGCAGTACTTC. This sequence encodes CASSPSATYEQYF.

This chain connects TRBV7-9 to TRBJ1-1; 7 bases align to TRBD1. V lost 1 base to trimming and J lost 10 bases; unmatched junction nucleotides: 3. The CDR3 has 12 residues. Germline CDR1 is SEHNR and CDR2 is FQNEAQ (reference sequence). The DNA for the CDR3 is TGTGCCAGCAGCTTAGACAGGGGTGGAGCTTTCTTT. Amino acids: CASSLDRGGAFF.

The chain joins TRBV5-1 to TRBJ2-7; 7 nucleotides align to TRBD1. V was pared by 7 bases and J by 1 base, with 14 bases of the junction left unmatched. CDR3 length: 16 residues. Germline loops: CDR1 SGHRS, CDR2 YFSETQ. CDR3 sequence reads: CASRLSDTTGSYEQYF. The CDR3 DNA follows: TGCGCCAGCCGTTTGAGCGATACGACAGGGTCCTACGAGCAGTACTTC.

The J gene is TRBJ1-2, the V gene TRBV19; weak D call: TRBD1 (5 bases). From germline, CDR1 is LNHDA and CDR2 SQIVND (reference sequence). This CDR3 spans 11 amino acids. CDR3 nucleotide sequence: TGTGCGACCAGGGAGGGCTATGGCTACACCTTC. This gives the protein CATREGYGYTF.

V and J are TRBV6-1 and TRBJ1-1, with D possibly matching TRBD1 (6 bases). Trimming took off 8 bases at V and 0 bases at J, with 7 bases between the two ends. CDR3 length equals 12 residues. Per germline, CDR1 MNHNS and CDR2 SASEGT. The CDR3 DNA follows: TGTGCCAGCGACAGGTTGAACACTGAAGCTTTCTTT. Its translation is CASDRLNTEAFF.

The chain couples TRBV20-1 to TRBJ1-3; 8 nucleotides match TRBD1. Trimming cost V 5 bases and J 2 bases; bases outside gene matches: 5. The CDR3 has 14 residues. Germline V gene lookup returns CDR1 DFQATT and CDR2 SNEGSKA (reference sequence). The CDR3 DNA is TGCAGTGCTCCTCAGGGGGCTCCTGGAAACACCATATATTTT. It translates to CSAPQGAPGNTIYF.

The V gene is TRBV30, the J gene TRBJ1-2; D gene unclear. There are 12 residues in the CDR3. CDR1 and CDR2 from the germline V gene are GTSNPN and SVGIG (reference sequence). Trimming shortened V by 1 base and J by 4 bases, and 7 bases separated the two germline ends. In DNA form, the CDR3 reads TGTGCCTGGAGTGGGCACCTCTATGGCTACACCTTC. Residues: CAWSGHLYGYTF.

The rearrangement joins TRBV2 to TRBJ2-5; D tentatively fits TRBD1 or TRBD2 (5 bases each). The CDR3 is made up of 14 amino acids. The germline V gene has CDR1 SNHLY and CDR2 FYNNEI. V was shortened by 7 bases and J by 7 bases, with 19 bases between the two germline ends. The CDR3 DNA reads TGTGCCAGCAATACGAGGGGCAGGGAAGGGACCCAGTACTTC. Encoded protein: CASNTRGREGTQYF.

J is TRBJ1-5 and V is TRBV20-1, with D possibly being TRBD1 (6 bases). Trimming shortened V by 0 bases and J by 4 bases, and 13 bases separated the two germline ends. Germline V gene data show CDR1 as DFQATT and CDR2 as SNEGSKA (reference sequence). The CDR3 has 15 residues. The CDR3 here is CSARDHQGKNQPQHF. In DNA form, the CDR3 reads TGCAGTGCTAGAGATCACCAGGGGAAAAATCAGCCCCAGCATTTT.

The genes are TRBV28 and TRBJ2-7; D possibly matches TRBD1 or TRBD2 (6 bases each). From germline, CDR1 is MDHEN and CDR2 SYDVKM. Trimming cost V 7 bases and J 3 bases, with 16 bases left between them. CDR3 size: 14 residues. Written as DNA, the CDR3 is TGTGCCAGCAAAAGACCGGGGGACAACTACGAGCAGTACTTC. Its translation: CASKRPGDNYEQYF.

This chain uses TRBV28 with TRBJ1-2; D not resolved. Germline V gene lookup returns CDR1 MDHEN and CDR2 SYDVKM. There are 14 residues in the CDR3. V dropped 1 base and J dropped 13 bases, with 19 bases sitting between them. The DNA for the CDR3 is TGTGCCAGCAGTTTATATGGGTCGCCTTTCTCCGGCACCTTC. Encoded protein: CASSLYGSPFSGTF.

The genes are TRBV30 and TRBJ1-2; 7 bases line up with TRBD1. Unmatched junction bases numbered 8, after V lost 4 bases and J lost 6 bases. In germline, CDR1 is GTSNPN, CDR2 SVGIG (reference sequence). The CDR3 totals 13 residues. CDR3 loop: CAWTTRGLDGYTF. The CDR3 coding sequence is TGTGCCTGGACAACGAGGGGGCTGGATGGCTACACCTTC. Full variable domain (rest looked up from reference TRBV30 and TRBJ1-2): SQTIHQWPATLVQPVGSPLSLECTVEGTSNPNLYWYRQAAGRGLQLLFYSVGIGQISSEVPQNLSASRPQDRQFILSSKKLLLSDSGFYLCAWTTRGLDGYTFGSGTRLTVV.

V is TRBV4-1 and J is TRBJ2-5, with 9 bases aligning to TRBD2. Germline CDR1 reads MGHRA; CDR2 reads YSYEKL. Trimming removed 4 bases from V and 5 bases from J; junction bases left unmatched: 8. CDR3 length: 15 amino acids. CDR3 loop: CASSLGSGGWETQYF. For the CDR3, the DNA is TGCGCCAGCAGCCTTGGTAGCGGGGGCTGGGAGACCCAGTACTTC.

DNA of the CDR3: TGTGCCAGCAGTTCCCCACCGCCCCTCTATGGCTACACCTTC. Translation gives CASSSPPPLYGYTF. The chain couples TRBV12-3 or TRBV12-4 to TRBJ1-2, with D uncertain. The V and J ends lost 4 bases and 4 bases respectively, with 13 bases between them. The length of the CDR3 is 14 residues.

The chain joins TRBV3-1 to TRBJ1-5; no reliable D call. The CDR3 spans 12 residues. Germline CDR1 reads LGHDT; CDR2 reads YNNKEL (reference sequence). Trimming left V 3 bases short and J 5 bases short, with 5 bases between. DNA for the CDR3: TGTGCCAGCAGCCACCCAGATCAGCCCCAGCATTTT. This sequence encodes CASSHPDQPQHF.

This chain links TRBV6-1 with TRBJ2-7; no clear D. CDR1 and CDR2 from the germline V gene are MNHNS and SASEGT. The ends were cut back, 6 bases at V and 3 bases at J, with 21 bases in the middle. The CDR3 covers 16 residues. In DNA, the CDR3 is TGTGCCAGCAGCGACGTGACCGCCTCTCGAAACTACGAGCAGTACTTC. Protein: CASSDVTASRNYEQYF.

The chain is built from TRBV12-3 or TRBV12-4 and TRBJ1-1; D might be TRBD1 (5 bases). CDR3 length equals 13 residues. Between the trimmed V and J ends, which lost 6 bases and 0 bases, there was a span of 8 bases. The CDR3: CASSRQMNTEAFF. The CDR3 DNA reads TGTGCCAGCAGCCGACAGATGAACACTGAAGCTTTCTTT.

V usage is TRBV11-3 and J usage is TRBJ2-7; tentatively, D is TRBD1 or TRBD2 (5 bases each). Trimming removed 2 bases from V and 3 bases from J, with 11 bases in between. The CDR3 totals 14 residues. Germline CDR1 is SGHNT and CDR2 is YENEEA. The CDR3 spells CASSLQGANYEQYF. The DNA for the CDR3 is TGTGCCAGCAGCTTACAGGGAGCCAACTACGAGCAGTACTTC.

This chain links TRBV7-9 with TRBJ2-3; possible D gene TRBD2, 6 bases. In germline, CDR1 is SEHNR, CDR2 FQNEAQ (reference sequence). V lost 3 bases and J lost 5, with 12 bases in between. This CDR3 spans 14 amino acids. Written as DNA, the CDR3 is TGTGCCAGCAGCTTCCCCCGGGAGAGAGATACGCAGTATTTT. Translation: CASSFPRERDTQYF.

The CDR3 spells CSVEGRAGQFF. The CDR3 coding sequence is TGCAGCGTTGAAGGCAGGGCGGGGCAGTTCTTC. This sequence joins TRBV29-1 and TRBJ2-1, with D possibly being TRBD1 or TRBD2 (5 bases each). The V and J ends lost 1 base and 12 bases respectively, with 10 bases between them. Germline assignment: CDR1 SQVTM and CDR2 ANQGSEA. CDR3 length equals 11 residues.

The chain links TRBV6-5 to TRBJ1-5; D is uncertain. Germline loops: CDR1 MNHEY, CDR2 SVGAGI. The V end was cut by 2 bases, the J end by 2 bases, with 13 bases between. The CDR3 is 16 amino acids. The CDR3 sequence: CASSYDTGGGNQPQHF. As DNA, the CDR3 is TGTGCCAGCAGTTACGATACGGGTGGGGGCAATCAGCCCCAGCATTTT.

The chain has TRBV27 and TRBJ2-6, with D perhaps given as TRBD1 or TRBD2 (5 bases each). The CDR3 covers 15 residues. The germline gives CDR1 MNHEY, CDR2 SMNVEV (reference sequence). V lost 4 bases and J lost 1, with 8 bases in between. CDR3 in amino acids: CASSWGRSGANVLTF. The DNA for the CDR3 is TGTGCCAGCAGTTGGGGGAGATCTGGGGCCAACGTCCTGACTTTC.

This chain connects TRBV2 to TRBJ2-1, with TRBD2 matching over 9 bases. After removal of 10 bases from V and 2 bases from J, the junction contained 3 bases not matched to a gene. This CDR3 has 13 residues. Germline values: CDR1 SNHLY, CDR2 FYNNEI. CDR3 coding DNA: TGTGCCACCGCGGGGGGGCCCTACAATGAGCAGTTCTTC. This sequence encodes CATAGGPYNEQFF.

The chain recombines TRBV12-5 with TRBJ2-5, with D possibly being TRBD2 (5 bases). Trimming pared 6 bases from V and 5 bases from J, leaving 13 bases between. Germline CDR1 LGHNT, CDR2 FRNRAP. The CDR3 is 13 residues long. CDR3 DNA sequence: TGTGCTAGTGGCCCTGGGCGAGGGGAGACCCAGTACTTC. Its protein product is CASGPGRGETQYF.

CDR3 protein: CAWSAGVEQYF. The CDR3, as DNA: TGTGCCTGGAGCGCAGGGGTGGAGCAGTACTTC. The chain combines TRBV30 with TRBJ2-7, with D perhaps matching TRBD1 (6 bases). The CDR3 has 11 residues. Germline V gene sequence: CDR1 GTSNPN, CDR2 SVGIG (reference sequence). The V and J ends lost 3 bases and 7 bases respectively, with 10 bases between them.

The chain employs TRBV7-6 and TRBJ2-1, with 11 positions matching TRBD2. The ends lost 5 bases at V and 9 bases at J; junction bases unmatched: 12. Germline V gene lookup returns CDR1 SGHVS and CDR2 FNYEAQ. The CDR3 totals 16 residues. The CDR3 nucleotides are TGTGCCAGCAGCCGACCCACTAGCGGGGGAGTGGGTGAGCAGTTCTTC. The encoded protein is CASSRPTSGGVGEQFF.

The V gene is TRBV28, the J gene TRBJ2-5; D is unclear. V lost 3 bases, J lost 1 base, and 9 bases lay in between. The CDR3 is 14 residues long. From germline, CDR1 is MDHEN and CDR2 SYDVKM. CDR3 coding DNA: TGTGCCAGCAGTTTCTCGGGTCTCCAAGAGACCCAGTACTTC. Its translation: CASSFSGLQETQYF.

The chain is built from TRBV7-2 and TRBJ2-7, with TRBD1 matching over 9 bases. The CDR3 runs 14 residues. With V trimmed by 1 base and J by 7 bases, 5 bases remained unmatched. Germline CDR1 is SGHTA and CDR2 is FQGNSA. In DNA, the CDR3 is TGTGCCAGCAGCTTAGGTGGACAGGGGTTGGAGCAGTACTTC. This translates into CASSLGGQGLEQYF.

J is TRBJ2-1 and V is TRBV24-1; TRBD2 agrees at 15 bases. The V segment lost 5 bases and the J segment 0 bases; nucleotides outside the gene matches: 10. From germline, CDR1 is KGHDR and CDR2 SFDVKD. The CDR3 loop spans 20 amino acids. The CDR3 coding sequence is TGTGCCACCAGTGGTGCGCCTTCGGGACTAGCGGGGGGCTCCTACAATGAGCAGTTCTTC. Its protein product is CATSGAPSGLAGGSYNEQFF.

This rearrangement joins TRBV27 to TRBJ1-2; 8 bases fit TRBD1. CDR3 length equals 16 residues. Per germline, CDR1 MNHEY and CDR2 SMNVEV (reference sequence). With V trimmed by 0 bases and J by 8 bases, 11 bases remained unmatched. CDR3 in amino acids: CASSLSGLQGVGGYTF. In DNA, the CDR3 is TGTGCCAGCAGTTTATCGGGACTACAGGGGGTCGGGGGCTACACCTTC.

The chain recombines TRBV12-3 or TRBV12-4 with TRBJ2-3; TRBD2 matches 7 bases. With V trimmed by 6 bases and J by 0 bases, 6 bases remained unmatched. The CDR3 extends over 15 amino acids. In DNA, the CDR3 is TGTGCCAGCAGCTCTGGGGGGGGAAGCACAGATACGCAGTATTTT. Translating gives CASSSGGGSTDTQYF.

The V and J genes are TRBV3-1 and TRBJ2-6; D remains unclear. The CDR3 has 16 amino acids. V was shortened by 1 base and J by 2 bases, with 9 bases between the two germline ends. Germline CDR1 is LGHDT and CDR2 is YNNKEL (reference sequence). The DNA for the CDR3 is TGTGCCAGCAGCCAAGGGGTGGAGCCTGGGGCCAACGTCCTGACTTTC. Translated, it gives CASSQGVEPGANVLTF.